The 6 T cell receptor beta chains reported below all come from one sample, sequenced in a study of CD8 T cells in ankylosing spondylitis. Notes on the study in general: A motif in TCR beta, a set of 8 or 9 highly homologous variants, appeared characteristic of ankylosing spondylitis blood.

These TCRs' antigens remain unknown. TCRdb re-analysed the 5' RACE reads in MiXCR, keeping a single row per CDR3 protein. The sample has around 890,000 distinct CDR3 sequences, 12% seen once. The sequenced sample consisted of blood, either unsorted or a sorted T cell fraction (not recorded which). The source is a male donor with ankylosing spondylitis.

Only a few counts were recorded for this clonotype. The gene calls are TRBV6-1 and TRBJ2-3; TRBD1 aligns across 7 bases. CDR3 length equals 15 residues. The V gene's germline CDR1 is MNHNS and CDR2 SASEGT. Germline trimming cut 6 bases from V and 6 bases from J; bases unmatched to any gene: 12. The CDR3 protein is CASRRTGGRTDTQYF. Written as DNA, the CDR3 is TGTGCCAGCAGAAGGACAGGAGGAAGGACGGATACGCAGTATTTT.

The chain uses TRBV7-3 and TRBJ2-5; D uncertain. The CDR3 consists of 14 residues. Germline V gene data show CDR1 as SGHTA and CDR2 as FQGTGA. Deletions cut 0 bases from V and 5 bases from J, with 10 bases between. CDR3 region: CASSLTASVETQYF. The CDR3 DNA reads TGTGCCAGCAGCTTAACGGCCAGCGTCGAGACCCAGTACTTC.

This clonotype was seen only a few times. V usage is TRBV6-2 or TRBV6-3 and J usage is TRBJ2-4; possibly TRBD2 for D (7 bases). Trimming stripped 5 bases from V and 8 bases from J, with 13 bases between. CDR3 length equals 13 residues. CDR1 and CDR2 from the germline V gene are MNHEY and SVGEGT. The CDR3 DNA follows: TGTGCCAGCAGTAGGGGGGGGAGATACATTCAGTACTTC. It translates to CASSRGGRYIQYF.

The chain combines TRBV5-1 with TRBJ2-4; TRBD2 matches at 7 bases. The junction had 8 bases not matched to a gene; V was cut back by 4 bases and J by 1 base. The CDR3 is made up of 16 amino acids. Germline-derived CDR1 and CDR2 are SGHRS and YFSETQ. The CDR3 DNA sequence: TGCGCCAGCAGCATCTCGGGAGGCCAGGCCAAAAACATTCAGTACTTC. This codes for CASSISGGQAKNIQYF.

The table lists this clonotype with many counts. The chain couples TRBV28 to TRBJ2-1; TRBD2 aligns across 8 bases. Germline V lookup: CDR1 MDHEN, CDR2 SYDVKM. Unmatched junction bases numbered 13, after V lost 5 bases and J lost 10 bases. The CDR3 loop spans 15 amino acids. CDR3: CASSPGTRISSEQFF. The CDR3 bases are TGTGCCAGCAGTCCCGGGACTAGAATTTCCAGCGAGCAGTTCTTC.

This clonotype has a handful of counts. The chain carries TRBV20-1 and TRBJ2-7; D remains unclear. Germline values: CDR1 DFQATT, CDR2 SNEGSKA (reference sequence). This CDR3 is 11 amino acids long. Trimming removed 4 bases at V and 4 bases at J, with 8 bases between. The CDR3 sequence is CSATPHYEQYF. The CDR3 DNA is TGCAGTGCTACCCCCCATTACGAGCAGTACTTC.